This T cell receptor (beta chain) was identified in a study of beta chain features in type 1 diabetes. All of the isolated RNA was reverse transcribed, so expressed TCRB transcripts were sequenced. TCRdb's table, derived via immunoSEQ multiplex PCR, lists solely in-frame clones and lacks some. The sample lists hundreds of thousands of clones, 11% to 15% occurring once. This clone came up a few times. No antigen is known for it. Other DNA sequences in the sample encode the same CDR3. The study's findings and limits: Among patients with Type 1 diabetes, TCRB CDR3s were moderately but significantly shorter in every one of the four CD4+ subsets.

This CDR3 has 15 amino acids. Trimming stripped 5 bases from V and 0 bases from J, with 10 bases between. Germline-derived CDR1 and CDR2 are SGHVS and FNYEAQ. This sequence originates from a man aged 18 to 30 with type 1 diabetes. Sequencing was done on a sample of naive CD4+ T cells from blood. This rearrangement joins TRBV7-6 to TRBJ2-2; TRBD2 might be the D (6 bases). The CDR3 here is CASSRGLANTGELFF. The CDR3 region has the DNA TGTGCCAGCAGCCGGGGACTCGCGAACACCGGGGAGCTGTTTTTT.